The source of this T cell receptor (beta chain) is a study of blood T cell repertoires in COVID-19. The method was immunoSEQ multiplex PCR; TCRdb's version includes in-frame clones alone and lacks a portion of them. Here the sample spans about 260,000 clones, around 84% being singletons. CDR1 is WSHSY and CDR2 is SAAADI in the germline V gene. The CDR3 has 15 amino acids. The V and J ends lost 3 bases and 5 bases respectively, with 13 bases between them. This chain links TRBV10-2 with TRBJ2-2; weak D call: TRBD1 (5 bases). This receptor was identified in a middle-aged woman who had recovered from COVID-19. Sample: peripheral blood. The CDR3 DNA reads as TGCGCCAGCAGTGATGGTGGGGCATGGACCGGGGAGCTGTTTTTT. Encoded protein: CASSDGGAWTGELFF.